What follows are 9 T cell receptor beta chains derived from one specimen sequenced in a study of blood T cell repertoires in COVID-19. Profiled with immunoSEQ multiplex PCR; TCRdb holds only in-frame clones, not every one. The sample has 90,000 to 120,000 clones, 65% to 80% seen once. The material sequenced was peripheral blood. These receptors were collected from a man between 70 and 80 years old with acute or convalescent COVID-19.

This clone was seen just once. The gene calls are TRBV5-6 and TRBJ1-2; TRBD1 is a possible D gene (6 bases). Germline loops: CDR1 SGHDT, CDR2 YYEEEE. The CDR3 length is 16 residues. V lost 5 bases and J 12 bases, leaving 29 bases between the germline ends. The chain's CDR3 is CASRGGARSLSPPDTF. The CDR3 nucleotides are TGTGCCAGCAGAGGGGGGGCCAGGTCCTTGAGCCCGCCCGACACCTTC.

This sequence joins TRBV6-6 and TRBJ1-1; 9 bases are a match to TRBD1. Germline V gene data show CDR1 as MNHNY and CDR2 as SVGAGI (reference sequence). The CDR3 runs 16 residues. V trimming: 5 bases; J trimming: 0 bases; junction bases outside the gene matches: 7. The CDR3 here is CASSTTGGPLNTEAFF. In DNA, the CDR3 is TGTGCCAGCAGTACGACAGGGGGTCCGCTGAACACTGAAGCTTTCTTT.

The chain carries TRBV4-3 and TRBJ1-2, with D possibly TRBD1 on 5 matching bases. V lost 2 bases and J lost 8, with 12 bases in between. The germline V gene encodes CDR1 LGHNA and CDR2 YSLEER. The CDR3 covers 13 residues. The CDR3 DNA is TGCGCCAGCAGCCAACCAGGGTCTGGCGGCTACACCTTC. Protein sequence: CASSQPGSGGYTF.

The V and J genes are TRBV24-1 and TRBJ1-2, with TRBD1 matching 10 bases. V gave up 2 bases and J gave up 7 bases; unmatched junction bases: 6. The germline V gene encodes CDR1 KGHDR and CDR2 SFDVKD. CDR3 length: 15 amino acids. CDR3 in amino acids: CATSDSKTGGFGYTF. CDR3 nucleotide sequence: TGTGCCACCAGTGATTCGAAGACAGGGGGCTTTGGCTACACCTTC.

Written as DNA, the CDR3 is TGTGCCACCAGCAGAGCCCAGGGGGCTTTCTATGGCTACACCTTC. This translates into CATSRAQGAFYGYTF. J is TRBJ1-2 and V is TRBV15; 8 positions match TRBD1. The germline CDR1 and CDR2 sequences are LNHNV and YYDKDF (reference sequence). The CDR3 has 15 amino acids. Germline trimming cut 1 base from V and 4 bases from J; bases unmatched to any gene: 5.

V is TRBV28 and J is TRBJ2-2, with 7 bases that match TRBD1. The CDR3 loop spans 15 amino acids. CDR1 is MDHEN and CDR2 is SYDVKM in the germline V gene. Germline trimming cut 2 bases from V and 4 bases from J; bases unmatched to any gene: 4. The CDR3 sequence is CASSLEGQLTGELFF. CDR3 sequence (DNA): TGTGCCAGCAGTTTAGAGGGACAGCTCACCGGGGAGCTGTTTTTT.

The chain uses TRBV19 and TRBJ1-5; no firm D call. With 6 bases removed from V and 5 bases from J, the gap between germline ends came to 8 bases. Germline CDR1 and CDR2: LNHDA and SQIVND (reference sequence). The CDR3 covers 12 residues. The CDR3 reads CASSQQYQPQHF. Here the CDR3 DNA reads TGTGCCAGTAGCCAACAATATCAGCCCCAGCATTTT.

This clone was seen only a few times. This chain uses TRBV2 with TRBJ1-6; the D is unclear. CDR1 and CDR2 (germline): SNHLY, FYNNEI. The CDR3 has 12 amino acids. V shed 6 bases and J shed 9 bases, with 9 bases lying between them. The CDR3 here is CASRESGSPLHF. The CDR3 coding sequence is TGTGCCAGCAGGGAATCGGGTTCACCCCTCCACTTT.

V is TRBV7-9 and J is TRBJ2-3; 14 nucleotides line up with TRBD2. Germline CDR1 reads SEHNR; CDR2 reads FQNEAQ (reference sequence). Trimming cost V 5 bases and J 4 bases; bases outside gene matches: 11. The CDR3 is 18 residues long. The CDR3 DNA is TGTGCCAGCAGCCCGCGACTAGCGGGGGGGCTTCGGGCAGATACGCAGTATTTT. Its translation: CASSPRLAGGLRADTQYF.